One T cell receptor (beta chain) is described in this entry. As yet, its antigen is unknown. V lost 3 bases to trimming and J lost 6 bases; unmatched junction nucleotides: 8. This CDR3 comprises 15 residues. Germline CDR1 SGHDT, CDR2 YYEEEE. The PCR had 60 Vbeta and 13 Jbeta primers. This table comes from immunoSEQ multiplex PCR, and its TCRdb copy is limited to in-frame clones, with some not included. Its table lists approximately 70,000 clones. This specimen belongs to a study of cytomegalovirus exposure and HLA in healthy donors. Study outcomes and limitations: Prior analysis indicated that the majority of TCR beta V segments exhibited productivity approximately 87% or approximately 30% of the time. Researchers reported that a few CMV-associated chains were confirmed in vitro as CMV antigen-specific. Exclusion as indistinguishable affected some V segments, including TRBV6-2 and TRBV6-3.

The genes are TRBV5-6 and TRBJ2-2; 7 bases line up with TRBD1. The sequence derives from a woman in her thirties or forties in good health and CMV-seropositive. Sequencing input: PBMCs. CDR3 residues: CASSSTGSKAGELFF. As DNA, the CDR3 is TGTGCCAGCAGCTCGACAGGGAGTAAGGCCGGGGAGCTGTTTTTT.